This TCR beta chain is drawn from a study of blood T cell repertoires in COVID-19. The CDR3 has 12 residues. The J segment lost 10 bases and the V segment lost 8 bases, leaving 6 bases of the junction unmatched. Germline V gives CDR1 KGHDR, CDR2 SFDVKD. Sequenced by immunoSEQ multiplex PCR; TCRdb stores in-frame clones only, minus some. In the table there are around 100,000 clones, roughly nine tenths of which are singletons. This clone was seen a few times. The TCR comes from a man in his forties or fifties with active COVID-19. The specimen sequenced was peripheral blood. This chain joins TRBV24-1 and TRBJ2-1; 8 positions agree with TRBD2. The CDR3 here is CATTTGGGEQFF. In nucleotides, the CDR3 is TGTGCCACCACTACGGGGGGGGGCGAGCAGTTCTTC.